This TCR beta chain appears in the sequencing data of a study of cytomegalovirus exposure and HLA in healthy donors. General observations from the study: As a later analysis showed, a missense DCLRE1C variant was linked to trimming of TCR beta V- and J-genes. Among CMV-associated TCR beta chains, most appeared HLA-restricted in a later analysis. A later analysis found common viral pathogens apparently linked to several of the most significant clusters. Altogether, some 170 TCR beta chains were recorded as cytomegalovirus-associated.

This CDR3 region has 15 residues. Germline V gene data show CDR1 as GTSNPN and CDR2 as SVGIG (reference sequence). The V end lost 2 bases, the J end lost 3 bases, and 14 bases lay between the germline ends. Researchers ran the PCR with 60 Vbeta and 13 Jbeta primers. Repertoires were generated with immunoSEQ multiplex PCR, while TCRdb's copy carries only in-frame clones and drops some. The sample includes more than 120,000 clones, 82% of them seen just once. Remarks on this clone: Its cognate antigen is unknown.

Sequenced sample: PBMCs. The chain has TRBV30 and TRBJ1-5, with D perhaps matching TRBD1 (5 bases). This TCR was sampled from a male donor in good health and CMV-seronegative. CDR3 DNA sequence: TGTGCCTGGAGTCCGTTGACAGTCCCCAATCAGCCCCAGCATTTT. Translating it yields CAWSPLTVPNQPQHF.